This T cell receptor beta chain was identified during a study of blood T cell repertoires in COVID-19. Turning to the study itself: The study drew acute and convalescent COVID-19 samples from the United States, Italy and Spain. The analysed material was cDNA or gDNA that came from T cells, B-cell-depleted T cells, or PBMCs.

The participants were between roughly 18 and 89 years old and came from under 25 US areas. The V end lost 7 bases, the J end lost 3 bases, and 18 bases lay between the germline ends. CDR1 SGHTA and CDR2 FQGNSA come from the germline V gene. The CDR3 runs to 15 residues. Methods used by the authors: Estimates of nucleated cell counts were drawn from the amplification of reference gene primers. TCRdb keeps only in-frame clones here, not all; method: immunoSEQ multiplex PCR. V and J calls and clone size are copied from that table; D and trimming were computed from the DNA. The table records about 310,000 clones, 75% to 90% of them present only once.

The sequence was obtained from a man aged 55 to 69 who had recovered from COVID-19. The chain recombines TRBV7-2 with TRBJ1-1; a weak D match, TRBD1 (6 bases). Sequences were obtained from PBMCs or T cells enriched from blood (not recorded which). This CDR3 is CASKVFGQLDTEAFF. DNA of the CDR3: TGTGCCAGCAAAGTTTTTGGACAGCTAGACACTGAAGCTTTCTTT.